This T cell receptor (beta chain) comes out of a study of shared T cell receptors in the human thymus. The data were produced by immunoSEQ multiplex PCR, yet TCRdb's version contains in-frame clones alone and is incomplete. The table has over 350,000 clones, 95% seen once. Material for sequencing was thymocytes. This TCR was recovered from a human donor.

The CDR3 bases are TGTGCCTGGACAGGGCTAAGCTCCTACGAGCAGTACTTC. Its protein product is CAWTGLSSYEQYF. V and J are TRBV30 and TRBJ2-7; D possibly corresponds to TRBD1 (5 bases). There are 13 residues in the CDR3. The germline V and J ends were trimmed by 4 bases and 0 bases, with 10 bases remaining between them. Germline V gene data show CDR1 as GTSNPN and CDR2 as SVGIG (reference sequence).